This note documents a single TCR beta chain sequence. Germline lookup yields CDR1 KGHDR and CDR2 SFDVKD. The V and J ends lost 6 bases and 7 bases, in that order; junction bases with no gene match: 14. This CDR3 is built from 18 residues. The data were produced by immunoSEQ multiplex PCR, yet TCRdb's version contains in-frame clones alone and is incomplete. The sample contains some 300,000 clones, over 80% of which appear only once. The data are from a study of blood T cell repertoires in COVID-19. At the level of the study: Samples taken during acute and convalescent COVID-19 were collected in the United States, Italy and Spain. In each case, the material was cDNA or gDNA derived from T cells, B-cell-depleted T cells, or PBMCs.

The V call is TRBV24-1, the J call TRBJ2-1, with 13 bases aligning to TRBD2. The sequence was collected from a woman in her 50s with active or convalescent COVID-19. The sequenced sample consisted of peripheral blood. This chain's CDR3 is CATSPGLAGSTPFNEQFF. CDR3 coding DNA: TGTGCCACCAGTCCGGGACTAGCGGGATCGACTCCTTTTAATGAGCAGTTCTTC.